This is a list of T cell receptor beta chains from one sample in a study of technical replicates of blood from a few donors. Libraries were prepared by immunoSEQ multiplex PCR; TCRdb keeps only in-frame clonotypes and omits some of them. The data contain around 67,000 clones, around 90% of them seen just once; the ten biggest clones take up 0.36%. Input material: T cells isolated from PBMCs. The receptors derive from a human donor in good health. Both conserved end residues are part of each CDR3. The D gene is left open where the match is weak. Not all rows give a size; the values are once, few, many and, for expanded clones, a class.

TRBV6-5,NA,TRBD1,TRBJ2-7,TGTGCCAGCATCCAGACAGGGCAAGGGTACGAGCAGTACTTC,CASIQTGQGYEQYF
TRBV6-1,NA,NA,TRBJ1-1,TGTGCCAGCAGTGAACACCTGCCTGGTAGTGAGAACACTGAAGCTTTCTTT,CASSEHLPGSENTEAFF
TRBV29-1,NA,TRBD2,TRBJ2-7,TGCAGCGTTGCGGGACTAGCGGGACGCTACGAGCAGTACTTC,CSVAGLAGRYEQYF
TRBV5-6,NA,NA,TRBJ2-3,TGTGCCAGCAGCGAGACAGTGAGCACAGATACGCAGTATTTT,CASSETVSTDTQYF
TRBV9,NA,NA,TRBJ1-1,TGTGCCAGCAGCGTAAGAGTGAACACTGAAGCTTTCTTT,CASSVRVNTEAFF
TRBV30,NA,NA,TRBJ2-7,TGTGCCTGGGGACTGGCCTACGAGCAGTACTTC,CAWGLAYEQYF
TRBV6-5,NA,TRBD1,TRBJ2-7,TGTGCCAGCAGTTACTCGACAGGGGGGGGGTACGAGCAGTACTTC,CASSYSTGGGYEQYF
TRBV2,NA,NA,TRBJ2-4,TGTGCCAGCAGTGTCTATAGGACAATACTAGCCAAAAACATTCAGTACTTC,CASSVYRTILAKNIQYF
TRBV10-3,NA,TRBD2,TRBJ2-2,TGTGCCTCCCGAATAGCGGGCCCCAGTGGGGAGCTGTTTTTT,CASRIAGPSGELFF
TRBV9,NA,TRBD2,TRBJ2-3,TGTGCCAGCAGCGTAGCTTTGGCTAGCGGGAGGGACACAGATACGCAGTATTTT,CASSVALASGRDTDTQYF
TRBV30,NA,NA,TRBJ1-2,TGTGCCTGGGGACAGATTAACTATGGCTACACCTTC,CAWGQINYGYTF
TRBV6-5,NA,TRBD2,TRBJ2-7,TGTGCCAGCAGTGCCCTAGCGGGAGGGCCCAGCGAGCAGTACTTC,CASSALAGGPSEQYF
TRBV6-1,NA,TRBD2,TRBJ2-7,TGTGCCAGCAGTGACCCGGGACTAGCTGGCGGGCAGTACTTC,CASSDPGLAGGQYF
TRBV4-1,NA,TRBD2,TRBJ2-5,TGCGCCAGCAGCCATTTTCCGCCGACTAGCGGGAAGTATGAGACCCAGTACTTC,CASSHFPPTSGKYETQYF
TRBV29-1,NA,NA,TRBJ2-3,TGCAGCGTTGATGGGCAGGGTCAAGATACGCAGTATTTT,CSVDGQGQDTQYF
TRBV6-6,NA,NA,TRBJ2-2,TGTGCCAGCAGTTACGAACAGGAGCCGAACACCGGGGAGCTGTTTTTT,CASSYEQEPNTGELFF
TRBV1,NA,NA,TRBJ1-1,TGCACCAGCAGCCAAGATAGCCCGAGGAACACTGAAGCTTTCTTT,CTSSQDSPRNTEAFF
TRBV7-9,NA,TRBD1,TRBJ1-2,TGTGCCAGCGCACGACAGGGGATCTATGGCTACACCTTC,CASARQGIYGYTF
TRBV10-1,few,NA,TRBJ1-1,TGCGCCAGCAGCAACACAGCTAACACTGAAGCTTTCTTT,CASSNTANTEAFF
TRBV6-5,NA,NA,TRBJ1-2,TGTGCCAGCAGTTACTCGAGAGGATTCAACTATGGCTACACCTTC,CASSYSRGFNYGYTF
TRBV14,NA,TRBD1,TRBJ1-5,TGTGCCAGCAGCCAAGCAGGGGGGAATCAGCCCCAGCATTTT,CASSQAGGNQPQHF
TRBV2,once,NA,TRBJ2-7,TGTGCCAGCGAGGTGGGTAGGAGCTACGAGCAGTACTTC,CASEVGRSYEQYF
TRBV7-9,NA,TRBD2,TRBJ2-7,TGTGCCAGCAGCTTAGTTCTGGCGGGAGAGCACGAGCAGTACTTC,CASSLVLAGEHEQYF
TRBV6-5,NA,NA,TRBJ2-7,TGTGCCAGCAGTTACTCGATACCAGGGACATACTACGAGCAGTACTTC,CASSYSIPGTYYEQYF
TRBV10-3,NA,TRBD2,TRBJ2-1,TGTGCCATCGGGTGGACTAGCGGGAGGGCGAATGAGCAGTTCTTC,CAIGWTSGRANEQFF
TRBV4-1,NA,NA,TRBJ2-5,TGCGCCAGCAGCCAAACTAAAGTTCTAGAGACCCAGTACTTC,CASSQTKVLETQYF
TRBV9,NA,NA,TRBJ2-1,TGTGCCAGCTCACAGGGCTGGTCCTACAATGAGCAGTTCTTC,CASSQGWSYNEQFF
TRBV6-5,NA,TRBD2,TRBJ2-7,TGTGCCAGCAGTCATAGCGGGCTTCTAATCTACGAGCAGTACTTC,CASSHSGLLIYEQYF
TRBV13,NA,TRBD2,TRBJ2-2,TGTGCCAGCAGCCTCCACCGGGGGGGGCTTAATGCCGGGGAGCTGTTTTTT,CASSLHRGGLNAGELFF
TRBV19,NA,NA,TRBJ1-5,TGTGCCAGTAGTATATCTCGCAATCAGCCCCAGCATTTT,CASSISRNQPQHF
TRBV27,NA,NA,TRBJ2-7,TGTGCCAGCAGTCCGGGAGGGGGCGGGATAACCTACGAGCAGTACTTC,CASSPGGGGITYEQYF
TRBV7-6,NA,NA,TRBJ2-5,TGTGCCAGCAGCTTAGCGCTTGGAAGCCGGGGGACCCAGTACTTC,CASSLALGSRGTQYF
TRBV25-1,NA,NA,TRBJ1-1,TGTGCCAGCAGGGGGGGGAACACTGAAGCTTTCTTT,CASRGGNTEAFF
TRBV4-1,NA,TRBD1,TRBJ2-2,TGCGCCAGCAGCCGTCCCGGACAGGGGAGGACCGGGGAGCTGTTTTTT,CASSRPGQGRTGELFF
TRBV28,once,TRBD1,TRBJ2-5,TGTGCCAGCAGTTTTCTTCGGGACAGGGGATTTGGGACCCAGTACTTC,CASSFLRDRGFGTQYF
TRBV28,once,TRBD2,TRBJ2-1,TGTGCCAGCAGTTTAACCCCTAGCGGACCCTACAATGAGCAGTTCTTC,CASSLTPSGPYNEQFF
TRBV27,NA,NA,TRBJ2-1,TGTGCCAGCAGTTTCCGGGAGAGGTACGTAATGAATGAGCAGTTCTTC,CASSFRERYVMNEQFF
TRBV30,NA,NA,TRBJ1-1,TGTGCCTGGAGTGTATCCGGGGGAGCCACTGAAGCTTTCTTT,CAWSVSGGATEAFF
TRBV11-3,NA,NA,TRBJ1-4,TGTGCCAGCAGCTTACTTGCGGGATTTAATGAAAAACTGTTTTTT,CASSLLAGFNEKLFF
TRBV13,NA,TRBD1,TRBJ1-1,TGTGCCAGCAGCTTACTCGACAGGGGGAACACTGAAGCTTTCTTT,CASSLLDRGNTEAFF
TRBV5-1,NA,NA,TRBJ2-1,TGCGCCAGCAGCTTTAGCGACTACAATGAGCAGTTCTTC,CASSFSDYNEQFF
TRBV2,NA,TRBD1,TRBJ1-1,TGTGCCAGCAAGGACAGGACTTACACTGAAGCTTTCTTT,CASKDRTYTEAFF
TRBV9,NA,NA,TRBJ2-5,TGTGCCAGCAGCAGGAGCATTCAGGGGGCGGGAGAAGAGACCCAGTACTTC,CASSRSIQGAGEETQYF
TRBV4-3,NA,TRBD1,TRBJ1-1,TGCGCCAGCAGCCAGACAGGGAAGACTGAAGCTTTCTTT,CASSQTGKTEAFF
TRBV7-2,NA,TRBD2,TRBJ2-1,TGTGCCAGCAGCCCAGGGACTAGTAGGGCGAATGAGCAGTTCTTC,CASSPGTSRANEQFF
TRBV6-5,few,TRBD2,TRBJ2-7,TGTGCCAGCAGTTGGGCTAGCGGGAACTACGAGCAGTACTTC,CASSWASGNYEQYF
TRBV6-1,NA,TRBD1,TRBJ2-7,TGTGCCAGCAGTGGGGGACAGATAGGGACCTACGAGCAGTACTTC,CASSGGQIGTYEQYF
TRBV7-3,NA,NA,TRBJ2-7,TGTGCCAGCAGCACAGGGACCTTCCACGAGCAGTACTTC,CASSTGTFHEQYF